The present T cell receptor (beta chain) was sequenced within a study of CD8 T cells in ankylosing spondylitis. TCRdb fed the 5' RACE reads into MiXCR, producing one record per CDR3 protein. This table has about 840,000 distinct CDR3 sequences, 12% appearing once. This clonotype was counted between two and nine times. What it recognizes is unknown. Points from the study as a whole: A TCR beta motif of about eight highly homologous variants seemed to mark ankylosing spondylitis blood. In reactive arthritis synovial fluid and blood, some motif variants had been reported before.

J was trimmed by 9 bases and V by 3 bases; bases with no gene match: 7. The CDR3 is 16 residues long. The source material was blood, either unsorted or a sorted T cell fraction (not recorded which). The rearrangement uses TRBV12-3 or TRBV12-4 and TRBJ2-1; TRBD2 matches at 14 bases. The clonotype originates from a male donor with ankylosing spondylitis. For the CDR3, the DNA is TGTGCCAGCAGTTTCTCGACTAGCGGGGGGGTTGGTGAGCAGTTCTTC. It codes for CASSFSTSGGVGEQFF.